Following are 29 T cell receptor beta chains from one sample sequenced in a study of T cell responses to AZD1222 COVID-19 vaccine. Profiling relied on immunoSEQ multiplex PCR, and the TCRdb table lists in-frame clones only, not all of them. The sample includes some 140,000 clones, 80% to 95% of them seen just once. The sequencing used peripheral blood, collected on day 0 of AZD1222 vaccination. Source of these receptors: an adult in good health.

The chain combines TRBV19 with TRBJ1-1, with 9 nucleotides matching TRBD1. V lost 5 bases, J lost 12 bases, and 7 bases stayed unmatched. CDR3 length: 12 residues. Germline lookup yields CDR1 LNHDA and CDR2 SQIVND (reference sequence). The CDR3 bases are TGTGCCAGTAGTCATCTGGACAGGGGACCTTTCTTT. This gives the protein CASSHLDRGPFF. The full variable domain, its missing parts supplied by reference TRBV19 and TRBJ1-1, is DGGITQSPKYLFRKEGQNVTLSCEQNLNHDAMYWYRQDPGQGLRLIYYSQIVNDFQKGDIAEGYSVSREKKESFPLTVTSAQKNPTAFYLCASSHLDRGPFFGQGTRLTVV.

The J gene is TRBJ2-7, the V gene TRBV7-2; the D is unclear. Trimming took 4 bases from V and 2 from J, leaving 6 bases between them. Per germline, CDR1 SGHTA and CDR2 FQGNSA. There are 12 residues in the CDR3. The CDR3 loop reads CASSSTTYEQYF. CDR3 DNA sequence: TGTGCCAGCAGCTCCACCACCTACGAGCAGTACTTC.

The genes are TRBV5-4 and TRBJ2-1, with TRBD2 matching over 13 bases. Germline V gene data show CDR1 as SGHNT and CDR2 as YYREEE (reference sequence). The CDR3 is made up of 16 amino acids. The junction had 7 bases not matched to a gene; V was cut back by 4 bases and J by 6 bases. CDR3 DNA sequence: TGTGCCAGCAGCGCTTTACTAGCGGGAGGGCCCAATGAGCAGTTCTTC. Protein product: CASSALLAGGPNEQFF.

The chain joins TRBV10-1 to TRBJ1-2; TRBD1 matches 7 bases. Germline-derived CDR1 and CDR2 are WNHNN and SYGVQD (reference sequence). With 5 bases clipped from V and 2 bases from J, the junction kept 2 bases outside the gene matches. The CDR3 has 13 residues. CDR3 region: CASSTTGNYGYTF. CDR3 coding DNA: TGCGCCAGCAGTACGACAGGGAACTATGGCTACACCTTC.

V usage is TRBV3-1 (or the pseudogene TRBV3-2) and J usage is TRBJ2-1, with D hard to call. CDR3 size: 17 residues. Trimming removed 2 bases from V and 0 bases from J, with 14 bases in between. Germline V gives CDR1 LGHDT, CDR2 YNNKEL (reference sequence). DNA for the CDR3: TGTGCCAGCAGCCAAAAGGACCCTCCTAGCTCCTACAATGAGCAGTTCTTC. Its translation: CASSQKDPPSSYNEQFF.

This rearrangement joins TRBV7-9 to TRBJ1-1; D gene unclear. This CDR3 region has 13 residues. Between the trimmed V and J ends, which lost 2 bases and 1 base, there was a span of 5 bases. Per the germline V gene, CDR1 is SEHNR and CDR2 is FQNEAQ (reference sequence). The CDR3 DNA sequence: TGTGCCAGCAGCTTAAACGAGAACACTGAAGCTTTCTTT. Encoded protein: CASSLNENTEAFF. Complete variable domain (other parts from reference TRBV7-9 and TRBJ1-1): DTGVSQNPRHKITKRGQNVTFRCDPISEHNRLYWYRQTLGQGPEFLTYFQNEAQLEKSRLLSDRFSAERPKGSFSTLEIQRTEQGDSAMYLCASSLNENTEAFFGQGTRLTVV.

The rearrangement links TRBV2 to TRBJ1-5, with D maybe TRBD1 (5 bases). Trimming removed 1 base at V and 9 bases at J, with 16 bases between. Germline values: CDR1 SNHLY, CDR2 FYNNEI. The CDR3 is 15 amino acids. The CDR3 nucleotides are TGTGCCAGCAGTGAAGAATCAGGCGGTGGGGGGCCCCAGCATTTT. It specifies CASSEESGGGGPQHF. The complete variable domain, with remaining parts taken from reference TRBV2 and TRBJ1-5, reads EPEVTQTPSHQVTQMGQEVILRCVPISNHLYFYWYRQILGQKVEFLVSFYNNEISEKSEIFDDQFSVERPDGSNFTLKIRSTKLEDSAMYFCASSEESGGGGPQHFGDGTRLSIL.

The rearrangement uses TRBV7-3 and TRBJ1-1; the D is unclear. Trimming pared 0 bases from V and 0 bases from J, leaving 5 bases between. The CDR3 spans 14 residues. CDR1 SGHTA and CDR2 FQGTGA come from the germline V gene. The chain's CDR3 is CASSLTALNTEAFF. As DNA, the CDR3 is TGTGCCAGCAGCTTAACTGCCTTGAACACTGAAGCTTTCTTT. Full variable domain (missing parts from reference TRBV7-3 and TRBJ1-1): GAGVSQTPSNKVTEKGKYVELRCDPISGHTALYWYRQSLGQGPEFLIYFQGTGAADDSGLPNDRFFAVRPEGSVSTLKIQRTERGDSAVYLCASSLTALNTEAFFGQGTRLTVV.

With regard to this clone: Different DNA sequences within this sample yield the same CDR3. The chain has TRBV9 and TRBJ2-7; 8 bases agree with TRBD1. J gave up 2 bases and V 0 bases, and 4 bases lay outside the gene matches. CDR3 size: 15 residues. CDR1 and CDR2 from the germline V gene are SGDLS and YYNGEE. CDR3 sequence reads: CASSVDAGGTYEQYF. CDR3 bases: TGTGCCAGCAGCGTAGACGCAGGGGGCACCTACGAGCAGTACTTC.

The V gene is TRBV6-4, the J gene TRBJ2-1, with TRBD1 identical over 7 bases. The germline V gene encodes CDR1 MRHNA and CDR2 SNTAGT. The CDR3 extends over 16 amino acids. V lost 2 bases, J lost 7 bases, and 11 bases stayed unmatched. CDR3 sequence reads: CASSDKQGSATNEQFF. CDR3 DNA sequence: TGTGCCAGCAGTGACAAACAGGGGTCTGCCACGAATGAGCAGTTCTTC.

The chain is built from TRBV9 and TRBJ2-2; the match to TRBD1 covers 8 bases. V gave up 2 bases and J gave up 2 bases; unmatched junction bases: 2. CDR1 is SGDLS, CDR2 YYNGEE, per germline. The CDR3 covers 15 residues. In DNA form, the CDR3 reads TGTGCCAGCAGCGTGGGACAGGTCAACACCGGGGAGCTGTTTTTT. This codes for CASSVGQVNTGELFF.

The rearrangement joins TRBV5-5 to TRBJ2-7; 15 bases map to TRBD2. After removal of 0 bases from V and 4 bases from J, the junction contained 2 bases not matched to a gene. Germline V gene lookup returns CDR1 SGHKS and CDR2 YYEKEE (reference sequence). The CDR3 length is 16 residues. In nucleotides, the CDR3 is TGTGCCAGCAGCTTGGGGGGGACTAGCGGGAGGTACGAGCAGTACTTC. It yields the protein CASSLGGTSGRYEQYF. Full variable domain (rest looked up from reference TRBV5-5 and TRBJ2-7): DAGVTQSPTHLIKTRGQQVTLRCSPISGHKSVSWYQQVLGQGPQFIFQYYEKEERGRGNFPDRFSARQFPNYSSELNVNALLLGDSALYLCASSLGGTSGRYEQYFGPGTRLTVT.

In its sample, this clone was seen once. This sequence joins TRBV7-9 and TRBJ2-5; 9 bases are shared with TRBD2. V shed 5 bases and J 1 base; nucleotides not matched to a gene: 14. Germline CDR1 reads SEHNR; CDR2 reads FQNEAQ (reference sequence). This CDR3 is 18 amino acids long. CDR3 loop: CASSGWTTKAGGQETQYF. DNA of the CDR3: TGTGCCAGCAGCGGTTGGACAACCAAAGCGGGAGGCCAAGAGACCCAGTACTTC.

This rearrangement joins TRBV10-3 to TRBJ1-1; a weak D match, TRBD1 (5 bases). CDR3 length: 14 residues. V was cut by 3 bases and J by 8 bases, with 16 bases left in between. CDR1 ENHRY and CDR2 SYGVKD come from the germline V gene. CDR3 sequence: CAISEPGLRGEAFF. CDR3 coding DNA: TGTGCCATCAGTGAACCGGGACTGCGGGGGGAAGCTTTCTTT.

This clone was detected once. The V call is TRBV19, the J call TRBJ1-5; D unclear. The CDR3 runs to 14 residues. Germline V gene data show CDR1 as LNHDA and CDR2 as SQIVND (reference sequence). V gave up 3 bases and J gave up 1 base, with 7 bases separating them. As DNA, the CDR3 is TGTGCCAGTAGTATCTCGGGGAGCAATCAGCCCCAGCATTTT. Protein: CASSISGSNQPQHF.

The V call is TRBV5-1, the J call TRBJ1-1; perhaps TRBD1 as D (5 bases). Germline CDR1 reads SGHRS; CDR2 reads YFSETQ. The V gene lost 4 bases and the J gene lost 4 bases, with 17 bases spanning the gap. This CDR3 is 15 amino acids long. CDR3: CASSVATGGVTEAFF. Written as DNA, the CDR3 is TGCGCCAGCAGCGTCGCCACGGGGGGTGTCACTGAAGCTTTCTTT. The full variable domain, completed using reference TRBV5-1 and TRBJ1-1, is KAGVTQTPRYLIKTRGQQVTLSCSPISGHRSVSWYQQTPGQGLQFLFEYFSETQRNKGNFPGRFSGRQFSNSRSEMNVSTLELGDSALYLCASSVATGGVTEAFFGQGTRLTVV.

This chain joins TRBV6-5 and TRBJ1-1; weak D call: TRBD1 (5 bases). Germline CDR1 reads MNHEY; CDR2 reads SVGAGI. The CDR3 consists of 13 residues. With 7 bases removed from V and 0 bases from J, the gap between germline ends came to 9 bases. CDR3 sequence: CASTRQLNTEAFF. As DNA, the CDR3 is TGTGCCAGCACCCGACAGTTGAACACTGAAGCTTTCTTT.

The chain combines TRBV21-1 with TRBJ1-2. TRBV21-1 is a documented pseudogene. CDR3 size: 15 residues. CDR3 DNA sequence: TGTGCCAGCAGCAAAATTAAGGGTCCGAACTATGGCTACACCTTC. It specifies CASSKIKGPNYGYTF.

In its sample, this clone was seen once. The genes are TRBV10-3 and TRBJ2-7, with D perhaps given as TRBD1 or TRBD2 (5 bases each). The germline CDR1 and CDR2 sequences are ENHRY and SYGVKD. There are 13 residues in the CDR3. Trimming pared 5 bases from V and 0 bases from J, leaving 8 bases between. Written as DNA, the CDR3 is TGTGCCATCAGTCGGGACGACTCCTACGAGCAGTACTTC. It codes for CAISRDDSYEQYF.

The rearrangement links TRBV5-1 to TRBJ2-1, with TRBD2 matching 14 bases. The CDR3 extends over 15 amino acids. Germline V lookup: CDR1 SGHRS, CDR2 YFSETQ. V was pared by 4 bases and J by 7 bases, with 4 bases of the junction left unmatched. The CDR3 reads CASSPGTSGSNEQFF. CDR3 sequence (DNA): TGCGCCAGCAGCCCAGGGACTAGCGGGAGTAATGAGCAGTTCTTC.

The J gene is TRBJ2-5, the V gene TRBV11-2; 11 bases are a match to TRBD2. Germline loops: CDR1 SGHAT, CDR2 FQNNGV. This CDR3 region has 16 residues. The V gene end was trimmed by 1 base and the J gene end by 4 bases; junction bases not matched to a gene: 5. In DNA form, the CDR3 reads TGTGCCAGCAGCTTAGGGGTAGCGGGAGGGCTAGAGACCCAGTACTTC. Translating gives CASSLGVAGGLETQYF.

The chain employs TRBV3-1 (or the pseudogene TRBV3-2) and TRBJ2-5, with D uncertain. The length of the CDR3 is 14 residues. The germline V gene encodes CDR1 LGHDT and CDR2 YNNKEL (reference sequence). Trimming removed 1 base at V and 1 base at J, with 7 bases between. This CDR3 is CASSQVNSQETQYF. The CDR3 bases are TGTGCCAGCAGCCAAGTAAACAGCCAAGAGACCCAGTACTTC.

This sequence joins TRBV5-1 and TRBJ2-7; 8 bases are a match to TRBD1. The germline CDR1 and CDR2 sequences are SGHRS and YFSETQ. With V trimmed by 4 bases and J by 7 bases, 13 bases remained unmatched. CDR3 length equals 15 residues. DNA for the CDR3: TGCGCCAGCAGCAGCAGGGGGCCTAGTACCTTGGAGCAGTACTTC. This codes for CASSSRGPSTLEQYF.

The CDR3 loop is CASSLGLARAYEQYF. CDR3 coding DNA: TGTGCCAGCAGCTTAGGCCTGGCCAGGGCCTACGAGCAGTACTTC. This chain joins TRBV13 and TRBJ2-7, with D perhaps matching TRBD1 (5 bases). Germline CDR1 reads PRHDT; CDR2 reads FYEKMQ (reference sequence). Trimming removed 0 bases at V and 2 bases at J, with 11 bases between. This CDR3 contains 15 residues. The complete variable domain, with remaining parts taken from reference TRBV13 and TRBJ2-7, reads AAGVIQSPRHLIKEKRETATLKCYPIPRHDTVYWYQQGPGQDPQFLISFYEKMQSDKGSIPDRFSAQQFSDYHSELNMSSLELGDSALYFCASSLGLARAYEQYFGPGTRLTVT.

The genes are TRBV19 and TRBJ1-2, with 7 bases lining up with TRBD1. This CDR3 has 13 residues. Germline assignment: CDR1 LNHDA and CDR2 SQIVND (reference sequence). The trim removed 6 bases at V and 5 bases at J, leaving 6 bases unmatched. CDR3 sequence (DNA): TGTGCCAGTAGGATGGGGACAGTTTATGGCTACACCTTC. This sequence encodes CASRMGTVYGYTF.

The gene calls are TRBV11-2 and TRBJ1-1; D unclear. This CDR3 comprises 13 residues. The germline V gene encodes CDR1 SGHAT and CDR2 FQNNGV. V lost 3 bases to trimming and J lost 5 bases, with 10 bases between them. For the CDR3, the DNA is TGTGCCAGCAGCTTCCGGGAGCGGACTGAAGCTTTCTTT. It encodes CASSFRERTEAFF. The full variable domain, in which reference TRBV11-2 and TRBJ1-1 provide the parts outside the CDR3, is EAGVAQSPRYKIIEKRQSVAFWCNPISGHATLYWYQQILGQGPKLLIQFQNNGVVDDSQLPKDRFSAERLKGVDSTLKIQPAKLEDSAVYLCASSFRERTEAFFGQGTRLTVV.

The chain uses TRBV19 and TRBJ1-6; 7 nucleotides align to TRBD1. The length of the CDR3 is 12 residues. V shed 11 bases, J shed 9 bases, and the junction held 7 bases outside the gene matches. The germline CDR1 and CDR2 sequences are LNHDA and SQIVND (reference sequence). As DNA, the CDR3 is TGTGCCGTCAGGGGGGTCGGTTCACCCCTCCACTTT. Translation: CAVRGVGSPLHF.

The chain has TRBV15 and TRBJ1-1; 7 bases agree with TRBD1. CDR3 length: 17 amino acids. Losses at the gene ends were 3 bases for V and 1 base for J; bases not matched to a gene: 11. Germline CDR1 and CDR2: LNHNV and YYDKDF (reference sequence). The CDR3 DNA follows: TGTGCCACCAGCAGCCGCAGGGGGAACCCTTCGAACACTGAAGCTTTCTTT. Protein product: CATSSRRGNPSNTEAFF.

This chain joins TRBV28 and TRBJ1-6; tentatively, D is TRBD1 (6 bases). CDR3 length: 14 amino acids. The germline V gene has CDR1 MDHEN and CDR2 SYDVKM. The CDR3 here is CVATPGTRGSPLHF. CDR3 sequence (DNA): TGTGTCGCGACACCCGGGACACGGGGTTCACCCCTCCACTTT.